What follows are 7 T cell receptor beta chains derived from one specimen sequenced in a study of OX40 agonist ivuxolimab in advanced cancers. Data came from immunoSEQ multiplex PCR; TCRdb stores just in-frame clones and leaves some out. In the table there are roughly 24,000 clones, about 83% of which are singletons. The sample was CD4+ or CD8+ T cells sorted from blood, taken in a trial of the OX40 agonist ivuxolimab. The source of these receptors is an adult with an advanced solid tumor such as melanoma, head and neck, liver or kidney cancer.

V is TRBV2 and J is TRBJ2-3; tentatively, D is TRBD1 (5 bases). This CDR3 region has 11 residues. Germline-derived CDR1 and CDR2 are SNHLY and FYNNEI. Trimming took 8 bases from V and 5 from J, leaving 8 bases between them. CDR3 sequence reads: CASSRVDTQYF. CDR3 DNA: TGTGCCAGCTCCAGGGTAGATACGCAGTATTTT.

CDR3 DNA: TGCAGCGCACGGACAGCTAACACCGGGGAGCTGTTTTTT. Protein: CSARTANTGELFF. The chain recombines TRBV29-1 with TRBJ2-2; possibly TRBD1 for D (6 bases). The ends were cut back, 7 bases at V and 2 bases at J, with 11 bases in the middle. The CDR3 spans 13 residues. Looked up from germline, CDR1 is SQVTM and CDR2 is ANQGSEA.

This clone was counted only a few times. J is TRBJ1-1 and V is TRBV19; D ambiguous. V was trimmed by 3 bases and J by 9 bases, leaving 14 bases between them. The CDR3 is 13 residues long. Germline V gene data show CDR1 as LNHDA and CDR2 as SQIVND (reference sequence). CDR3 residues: CASSIVGPGQAFF. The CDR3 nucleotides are TGTGCCAGTAGTATCGTCGGTCCCGGCCAAGCTTTCTTT.

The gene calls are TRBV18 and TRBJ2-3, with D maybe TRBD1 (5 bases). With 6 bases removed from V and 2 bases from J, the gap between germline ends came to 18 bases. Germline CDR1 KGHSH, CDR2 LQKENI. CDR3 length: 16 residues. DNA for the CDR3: TGTGCCAGCTCCCTTGCAGGAGTAGGGGTCACAGATACGCAGTATTTT. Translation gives CASSLAGVGVTDTQYF.

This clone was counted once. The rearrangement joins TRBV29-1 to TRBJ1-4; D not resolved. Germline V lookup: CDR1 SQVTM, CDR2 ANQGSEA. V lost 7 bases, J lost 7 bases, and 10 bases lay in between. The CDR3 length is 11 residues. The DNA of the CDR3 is TGCAGCGCCCGCGCCGGTGAAAAACTGTTTTTT. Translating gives CSARAGEKLFF.

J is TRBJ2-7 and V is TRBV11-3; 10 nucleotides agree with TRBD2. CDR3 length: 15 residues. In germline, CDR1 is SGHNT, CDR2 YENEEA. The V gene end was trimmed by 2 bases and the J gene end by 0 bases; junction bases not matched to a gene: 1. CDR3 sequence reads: CASSLLAGDSYEQYF. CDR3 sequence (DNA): TGTGCCAGCAGCTTACTAGCGGGAGACTCCTACGAGCAGTACTTC.

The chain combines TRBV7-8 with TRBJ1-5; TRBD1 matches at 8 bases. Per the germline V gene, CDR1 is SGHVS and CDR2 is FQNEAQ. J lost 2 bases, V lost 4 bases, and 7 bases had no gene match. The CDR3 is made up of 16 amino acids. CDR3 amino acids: CASSYDDRGGNQPQHF. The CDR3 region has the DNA TGTGCCAGCAGCTACGATGACAGGGGAGGCAATCAGCCCCAGCATTTT.